Sequencing of this TCR beta chain was carried out in a study of human T cells and chemical hapten exposure. Only a few counts were recorded for this clonotype. Time point reported: pre-sensitization, week 0. Noted treatment: therapeutic diphenylcyclopropenone sensitization with weekly scalp DPC. What the library attached to individual cDNA molecules were unique molecular identifiers. TCRdb re-analysed the RACE reads in MiXCR, keeping a single row per CDR3 protein. This table has approximately 370,000 distinct CDR3 sequences, 5.5% appearing once. V was clipped by 6 bases and J by 10 bases, with 15 bases between them. Germline values: CDR1 MNHEY, CDR2 SVGEGT. The CDR3 is made up of 12 amino acids.

This sequence was found in a woman under 30 with alopecia areata. Some clones in this sample may be carry-over from other donors' samples. The chain links TRBV6-2 or TRBV6-3 to TRBJ1-1, with D perhaps TRBD1 (6 bases). This specimen consisted of whole blood, obtained in connection with sensitization to the hapten diphenylcyclopropenone (DPC). DNA for the CDR3: TGTGCCAGCAGCCGCAGGGGTACAAGAGCTTTCTTT. Translating it yields CASSRRGTRAFF.